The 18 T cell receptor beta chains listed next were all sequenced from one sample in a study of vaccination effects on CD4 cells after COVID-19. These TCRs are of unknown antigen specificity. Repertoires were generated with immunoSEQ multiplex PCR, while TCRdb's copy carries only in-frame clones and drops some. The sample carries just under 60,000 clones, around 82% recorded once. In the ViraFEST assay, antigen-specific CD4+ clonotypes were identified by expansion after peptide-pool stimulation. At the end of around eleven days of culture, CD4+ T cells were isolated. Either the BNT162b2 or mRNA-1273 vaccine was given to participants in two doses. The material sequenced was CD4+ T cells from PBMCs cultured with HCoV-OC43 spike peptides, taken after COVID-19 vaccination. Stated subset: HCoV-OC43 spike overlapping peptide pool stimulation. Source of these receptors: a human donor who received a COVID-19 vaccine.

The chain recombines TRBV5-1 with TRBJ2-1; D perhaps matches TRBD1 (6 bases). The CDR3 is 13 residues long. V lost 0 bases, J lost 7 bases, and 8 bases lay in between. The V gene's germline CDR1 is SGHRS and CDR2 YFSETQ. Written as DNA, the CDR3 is TGCGCCAGCAGCTTGGGGCAGGGGAATGAGCAGTTCTTC. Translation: CASSLGQGNEQFF.

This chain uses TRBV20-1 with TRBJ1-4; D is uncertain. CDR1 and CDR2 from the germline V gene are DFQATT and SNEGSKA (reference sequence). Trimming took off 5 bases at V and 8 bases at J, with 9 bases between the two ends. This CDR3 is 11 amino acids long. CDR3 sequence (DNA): TGCAGTGCTCCTAAGGGAGAAAAACTGTTTTTT. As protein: CSAPKGEKLFF.

For the CDR3, the DNA is TGTGCCAGCAGCCAGATCAAACCGTTCGGCGTGGATACGCAGTATTTT. Translating it yields CASSQIKPFGVDTQYF. The chain employs TRBV12-1 and TRBJ2-3. TRBV12-1 is noted as a pseudogene. This CDR3 contains 16 residues.

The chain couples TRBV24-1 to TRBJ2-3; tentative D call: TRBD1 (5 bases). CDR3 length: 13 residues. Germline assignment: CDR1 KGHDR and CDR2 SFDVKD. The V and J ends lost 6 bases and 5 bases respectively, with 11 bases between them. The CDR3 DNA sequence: TGTGCCACCAGTTTGATGGGGCAAGATACGCAGTATTTT. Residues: CATSLMGQDTQYF.

CDR3 in DNA: TGTGCCAGTACCATCGGGGGGCGCGGGACTGAAGCTTTCTTT. It is translated as CASTIGGRGTEAFF. The chain carries TRBV19 and TRBJ1-1, with D perhaps TRBD1 (6 bases). Germline values: CDR1 LNHDA, CDR2 SQIVND (reference sequence). The CDR3 runs to 14 residues. Trimming left V 7 bases short and J 5 bases short, with 17 bases between.

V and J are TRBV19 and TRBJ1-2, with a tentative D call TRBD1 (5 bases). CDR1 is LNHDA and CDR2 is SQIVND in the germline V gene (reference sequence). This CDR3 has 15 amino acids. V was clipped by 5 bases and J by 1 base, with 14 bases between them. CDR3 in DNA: TGTGCCAGTAGTCTGCCAGGGCCCGTTAACTATGGCTACACCTTC. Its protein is CASSLPGPVNYGYTF.

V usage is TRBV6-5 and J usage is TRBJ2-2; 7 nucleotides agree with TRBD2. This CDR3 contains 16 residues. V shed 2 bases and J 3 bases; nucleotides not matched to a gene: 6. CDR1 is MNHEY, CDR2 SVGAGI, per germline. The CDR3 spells CASSYGASGDTGELFF. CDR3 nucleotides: TGTGCCAGCAGTTACGGCGCTAGCGGAGACACCGGGGAGCTGTTTTTT.

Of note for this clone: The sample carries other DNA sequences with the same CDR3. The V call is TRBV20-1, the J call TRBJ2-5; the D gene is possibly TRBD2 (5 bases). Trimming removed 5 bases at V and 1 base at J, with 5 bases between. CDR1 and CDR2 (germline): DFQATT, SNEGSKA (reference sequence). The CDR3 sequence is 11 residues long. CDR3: CSARGQETQYF. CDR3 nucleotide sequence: TGCAGTGCTCGGGGCCAAGAGACCCAGTACTTC.

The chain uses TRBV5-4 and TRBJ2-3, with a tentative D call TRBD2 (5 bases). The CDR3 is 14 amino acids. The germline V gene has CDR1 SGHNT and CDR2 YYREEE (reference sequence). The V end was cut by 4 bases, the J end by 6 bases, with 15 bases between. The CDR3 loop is CASSPTLGLDTQYF. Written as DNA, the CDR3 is TGTGCCAGCAGCCCCACACTAGGTCTTGATACGCAGTATTTT.

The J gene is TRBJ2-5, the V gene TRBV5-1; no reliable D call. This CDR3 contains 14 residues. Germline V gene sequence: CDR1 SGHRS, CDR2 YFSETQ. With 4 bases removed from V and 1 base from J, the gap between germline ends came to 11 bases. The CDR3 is CASSKSAGQETQYF. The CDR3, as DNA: TGCGCCAGCAGCAAATCGGCCGGCCAAGAGACCCAGTACTTC. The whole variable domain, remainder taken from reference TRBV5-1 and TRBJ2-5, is KAGVTQTPRYLIKTRGQQVTLSCSPISGHRSVSWYQQTPGQGLQFLFEYFSETQRNKGNFPGRFSGRQFSNSRSEMNVSTLELGDSALYLCASSKSAGQETQYFGPGTRLLVL.

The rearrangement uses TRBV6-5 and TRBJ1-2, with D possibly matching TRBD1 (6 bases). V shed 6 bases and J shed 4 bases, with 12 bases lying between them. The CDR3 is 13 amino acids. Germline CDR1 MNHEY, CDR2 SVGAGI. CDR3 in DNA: TGTGCCAGCAGCGCTGGACAGTCCTATGGCTACACCTTC. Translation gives CASSAGQSYGYTF.

The CDR3 bases are TGCGCCAGCAGCTTGGTACAGGGAAGCAATGAGCAGTTCTTC. Encoded protein: CASSLVQGSNEQFF. The J gene is TRBJ2-1, the V gene TRBV5-1; D perhaps matches TRBD1 (6 bases). With 0 bases removed from V and 6 bases from J, the gap between germline ends came to 10 bases. Germline V CDR1 and CDR2: SGHRS, YFSETQ. The CDR3 loop spans 14 amino acids.

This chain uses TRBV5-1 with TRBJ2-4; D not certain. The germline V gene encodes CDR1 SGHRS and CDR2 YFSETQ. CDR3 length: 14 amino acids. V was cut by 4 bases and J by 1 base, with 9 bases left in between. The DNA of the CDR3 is TGCGCCAGCAGCCCCCCAGCCGCCAAAAACATTCAGTACTTC. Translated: CASSPPAAKNIQYF.

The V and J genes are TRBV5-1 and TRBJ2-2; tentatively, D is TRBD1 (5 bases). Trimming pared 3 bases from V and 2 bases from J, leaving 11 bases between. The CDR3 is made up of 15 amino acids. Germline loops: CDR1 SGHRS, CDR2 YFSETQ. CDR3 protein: CASSSDTGNTGELFF. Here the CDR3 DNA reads TGCGCCAGCAGCTCGGACACGGGCAACACCGGGGAGCTGTTTTTT.

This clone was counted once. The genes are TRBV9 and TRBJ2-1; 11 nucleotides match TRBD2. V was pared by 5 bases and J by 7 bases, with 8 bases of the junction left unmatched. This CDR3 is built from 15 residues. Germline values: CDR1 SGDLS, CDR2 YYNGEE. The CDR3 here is CASSYSGGASNEQFF. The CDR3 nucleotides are TGTGCCAGCAGTTATAGCGGGGGGGCCAGTAATGAGCAGTTCTTC.

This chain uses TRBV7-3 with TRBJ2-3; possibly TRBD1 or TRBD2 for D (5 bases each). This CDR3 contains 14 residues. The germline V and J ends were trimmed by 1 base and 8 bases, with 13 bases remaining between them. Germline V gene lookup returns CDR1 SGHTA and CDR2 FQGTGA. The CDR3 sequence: CASSLIWDGGTQYF. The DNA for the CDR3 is TGTGCCAGCAGCTTAATTTGGGATGGGGGTACGCAGTATTTT.

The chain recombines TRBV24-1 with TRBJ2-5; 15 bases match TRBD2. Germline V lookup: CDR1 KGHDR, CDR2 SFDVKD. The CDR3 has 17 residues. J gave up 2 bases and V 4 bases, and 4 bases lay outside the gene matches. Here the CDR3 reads CATSDRGLAGGQETQYF. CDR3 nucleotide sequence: TGTGCCACCAGTGACCGGGGACTAGCGGGGGGACAAGAGACCCAGTACTTC.

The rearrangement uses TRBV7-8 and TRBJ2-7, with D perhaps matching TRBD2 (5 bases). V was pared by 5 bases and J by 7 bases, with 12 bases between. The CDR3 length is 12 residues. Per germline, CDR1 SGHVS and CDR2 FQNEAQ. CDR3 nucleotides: TGTGCCAGCAGCCAATTTTCGGGAGAGCAGTACGTC. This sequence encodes CASSQFSGEQYV.